Listed below are T cell receptor beta chains from one sample, sequenced in a study of CD8+ T cells in alopecia areata. Profiling relied on immunoSEQ multiplex PCR, and the TCRdb table lists in-frame clones only, not all of them. The sample yields some 190,000 clones, around 49% seen once. Sequences were derived from CD8+ T cells sorted from blood, sampled around week 54, from a patient treated with tofacitinib. These receptor sequences come from a human donor with alopecia areata. Both conserved end residues are part of each CDR3. Fields, in order: clone size, V gene, D gene, J gene, CDR3 DNA, CDR3 protein. The D gene is left open where the match is weak. A row's size may be missing; if present it is once, few, many or a size class.

abundance: few; v_gene: TRBV4-3; d_gene: .; j_gene: TRBJ2-1; CDR3nt: TGCGCCAGCAGTCCCAGTCGGGGCCAAAACTACAATGAGCAGTTCTTC; CDR3aa: CASSPSRGQNYNEQFF
abundance: few; v_gene: TRBV19; d_gene: .; j_gene: TRBJ1-1; CDR3nt: TGTGCCAGTAGTATTATTGCCGGGGGCGATTACACTGAAGCTTTCTTT; CDR3aa: CASSIIAGGDYTEAFF
abundance: .; v_gene: TRBV5-1; d_gene: .; j_gene: TRBJ2-7; CDR3nt: TGCGCCAGCAGCTTGGGACAGAGATTCTACGAGCAGTACTTC; CDR3aa: CASSLGQRFYEQYF
abundance: many; v_gene: TRBV18; d_gene: .; j_gene: TRBJ1-3; CDR3nt: TGTGCCAGCTCACTTCGCGCCCGGACAGACGGAAACACCATATATTTT; CDR3aa: CASSLRARTDGNTIYF
abundance: .; v_gene: TRBV30; d_gene: .; j_gene: TRBJ1-1; CDR3nt: TGTGCCTGCCACAGGGCTGAAGCTTTCTTT; CDR3aa: CACHRAEAFF
abundance: .; v_gene: TRBV15; d_gene: .; j_gene: TRBJ2-5; CDR3nt: TGTGCCACCAGCAGAGTAGAGGCCTACCAGAAGGAGACCCAGTACTTC; CDR3aa: CATSRVEAYQKETQYF
abundance: few; v_gene: TRBV7-9; d_gene: TRBD1; j_gene: TRBJ1-2; CDR3nt: TGTGCCAGCAGCTTGGGCTTAGACAGGGACTATGGCTACACCTTC; CDR3aa: CASSLGLDRDYGYTF
abundance: .; v_gene: TRBV27; d_gene: TRBD1; j_gene: TRBJ1-5; CDR3nt: TGTGCCAGCAGTGTTTCCGGGACAGGGATGCGGGGGAATCAGCCCCAGCATTTT; CDR3aa: CASSVSGTGMRGNQPQHF
abundance: .; v_gene: TRBV2; d_gene: .; j_gene: TRBJ2-3; CDR3nt: TGTGCCAGCACTCTGCGTGTAGATACGCAGTATTTT; CDR3aa: CASTLRVDTQYF
abundance: once; v_gene: TRBV30; d_gene: .; j_gene: TRBJ1-1; CDR3nt: TGTGCCTGGAGTGTACAGTCCATGAACACTGAAGCTTTCTTT; CDR3aa: CAWSVQSMNTEAFF
abundance: .; v_gene: TRBV30; d_gene: .; j_gene: TRBJ2-5; CDR3nt: TGTGCCTGGAGTGTCTTGGGCGAGGGGACCCAGTACTTC; CDR3aa: CAWSVLGEGTQYF
abundance: few; v_gene: TRBV29-1; d_gene: .; j_gene: TRBJ2-7; CDR3nt: TGCAGCGCCGGTGGGATTACGGTCGAGCAGTACTTC; CDR3aa: CSAGGITVEQYF
abundance: .; v_gene: TRBV20-1; d_gene: .; j_gene: TRBJ2-7; CDR3nt: TGCAGTGCGCTTAGGGAAGAGCAGTACTTC; CDR3aa: CSALREEQYF
abundance: .; v_gene: TRBV7-9; d_gene: .; j_gene: TRBJ2-1; CDR3nt: TGTGCCAGCAGCCTAACTCACAATGAGCAGTTCTTC; CDR3aa: CASSLTHNEQFF
abundance: .; v_gene: TRBV7-8; d_gene: TRBD1; j_gene: TRBJ2-5; CDR3nt: TGTGCCAGCAGCCCGACAGGGCTCCAAGAGACCCAGTACTTC; CDR3aa: CASSPTGLQETQYF
abundance: .; v_gene: TRBV27; d_gene: TRBD1; j_gene: TRBJ2-2; CDR3nt: TGTGCCAGCAGAGGGACAGGGGGCGCGGTCACCGGGGAGCTGTTTTTT; CDR3aa: CASRGTGGAVTGELFF
abundance: .; v_gene: TRBV6-5; d_gene: TRBD1; j_gene: TRBJ1-2; CDR3nt: TGTGCCAGCAGTGACAGGGTATATGGCTACACCTTC; CDR3aa: CASSDRVYGYTF
abundance: .; v_gene: TRBV7-2; d_gene: .; j_gene: TRBJ1-4; CDR3nt: TGTGCCAGCAGCTTAGGAATTGACAGAACTAATGAAAAACTGTTTTTT; CDR3aa: CASSLGIDRTNEKLFF
abundance: few; v_gene: TRBV19; d_gene: TRBD1; j_gene: TRBJ1-5; CDR3nt: TGTGCCAGTCGGGACAGCCTCAAGTATAGCAATCAGCCCCAGCATTTT; CDR3aa: CASRDSLKYSNQPQHF
abundance: .; v_gene: TRBV2; d_gene: .; j_gene: TRBJ2-7; CDR3nt: TGTGCCAGCTGCAGGGACTCCAGCTCCTACGAGCAGTACTTC; CDR3aa: CASCRDSSSYEQYF
abundance: .; v_gene: TRBV7-2; d_gene: TRBD2; j_gene: TRBJ2-5; CDR3nt: TGTGCCAGCAGCTTATGGATAGCGGGGGTGGAGGGGACCCAGTACTTC; CDR3aa: CASSLWIAGVEGTQYF
abundance: .; v_gene: TRBV27; d_gene: .; j_gene: TRBJ2-4; CDR3nt: TGTGCCAGCAGTTTATCGAGGTACAAGAACATTCAGTACTTC; CDR3aa: CASSLSRYKNIQYF
abundance: .; v_gene: TRBV5-4; d_gene: TRBD2; j_gene: TRBJ2-3; CDR3nt: TGTGCCAGCACCTTCCGTAGCGGGGGTGGAGCAGATACGCAGTATTTT; CDR3aa: CASTFRSGGGADTQYF
abundance: few; v_gene: TRBV5-6; d_gene: .; j_gene: TRBJ1-5; CDR3nt: TGTGCCAGCAGCTTGGAACATAGCAATCAGCCCCAGCATTTT; CDR3aa: CASSLEHSNQPQHF
abundance: .; v_gene: TRBV5-1; d_gene: .; j_gene: TRBJ2-3; CDR3nt: TGCGCCAGCAGCTTGGCCGTCTCAGATACGCAGTATTTT; CDR3aa: CASSLAVSDTQYF
abundance: .; v_gene: TRBV7-9; d_gene: .; j_gene: TRBJ2-3; CDR3nt: TGTGCCAGCAGCTTAGTCTTGGGGGGCACAGATACGCAGTATTTT; CDR3aa: CASSLVLGGTDTQYF
abundance: .; v_gene: TRBV4-2; d_gene: .; j_gene: TRBJ2-2; CDR3nt: TGTGCCAGCAGCCAAGGGCCGCCAGGGTATGAGGACACCGGGGAGCTGTTTTTT; CDR3aa: CASSQGPPGYEDTGELFF
abundance: .; v_gene: TRBV19; d_gene: .; j_gene: TRBJ2-6; CDR3nt: TGTGCCAGTGCGGGCTACCGGGGTGGGGCCAACGTCCTGACTTTC; CDR3aa: CASAGYRGGANVLTF
abundance: few; v_gene: TRBV10-3; d_gene: .; j_gene: TRBJ2-2; CDR3nt: TGTGCCACCCGGCAGCGAAATTCGAACACCGGGGAGCTGTTTTTT; CDR3aa: CATRQRNSNTGELFF
abundance: few; v_gene: TRBV19; d_gene: .; j_gene: TRBJ2-6; CDR3nt: TGTGCCAGTAGTATCACCCCAGCTTCCTCTGGGGCCAACGTCCTGACTTTC; CDR3aa: CASSITPASSGANVLTF
abundance: few; v_gene: TRBV13; d_gene: .; j_gene: TRBJ1-1; CDR3nt: TGTGCCAGCAGCTTCAGCGGGGGTACTGAAGCTTTCTTT; CDR3aa: CASSFSGGTEAFF
abundance: .; v_gene: TRBV29-1; d_gene: .; j_gene: TRBJ2-3; CDR3nt: TGCAGCGTTGAAGTCAGGGGAGCCGGTCCAGATACGCAGTATTTT; CDR3aa: CSVEVRGAGPDTQYF